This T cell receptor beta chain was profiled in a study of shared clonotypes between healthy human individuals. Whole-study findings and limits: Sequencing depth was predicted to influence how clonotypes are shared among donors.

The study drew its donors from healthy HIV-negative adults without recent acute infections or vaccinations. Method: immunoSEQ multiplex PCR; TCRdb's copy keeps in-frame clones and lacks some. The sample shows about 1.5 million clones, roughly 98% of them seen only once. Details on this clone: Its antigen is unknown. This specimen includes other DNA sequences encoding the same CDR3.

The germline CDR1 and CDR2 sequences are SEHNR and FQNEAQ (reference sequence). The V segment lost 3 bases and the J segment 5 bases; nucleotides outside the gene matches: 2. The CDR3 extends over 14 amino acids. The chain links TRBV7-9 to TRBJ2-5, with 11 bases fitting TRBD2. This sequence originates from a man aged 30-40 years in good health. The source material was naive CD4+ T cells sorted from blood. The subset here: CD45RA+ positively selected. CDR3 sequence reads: CASSFTSGSETQYF. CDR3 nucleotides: TGTGCCAGCAGCTTTACTAGCGGGAGTGAGACCCAGTACTTC. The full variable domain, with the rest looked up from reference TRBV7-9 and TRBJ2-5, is DTGVSQNPRHKITKRGQNVTFRCDPISEHNRLYWYRQTLGQGPEFLTYFQNEAQLEKSRLLSDRFSAERPKGSFSTLEIQRTEQGDSAMYLCASSFTSGSETQYFGPGTRLLVL.